What follows describes a single T cell receptor beta chain. This sample was taken from a study of blood T cell repertoires in COVID-19. The germline gives CDR1 SGHNT, CDR2 YYREEE (reference sequence). CDR3 size: 15 residues. Trimming took 1 base from V and 7 from J, leaving 14 bases between them. This table comes from immunoSEQ multiplex PCR, and its TCRdb copy is limited to in-frame clones, with some not included. The data hold roughly 430,000 clones, with around 90% observed a single time. Material: PBMCs or T cells enriched from blood (not recorded which). The chain joins TRBV5-4 to TRBJ1-4; D possibly corresponds to TRBD1 (6 bases). The origin of this receptor is a middle-aged woman with acute COVID-19. In nucleotides, the CDR3 is TGTGCCAGCAGCTTGCGGTCAGGGGAAGCTGAAAAACTGTTTTTT. Translated: CASSLRSGEAEKLFF.